The 21 T cell receptor beta chains below all came from one sample that was sequenced in a study of cytomegalovirus exposure and HLA in healthy donors. 13 Jbeta primers and 60 Vbeta primers were used for the PCR. Method: immunoSEQ multiplex PCR; TCRdb's copy keeps in-frame clones and lacks some. This table has 150,000 to 200,000 clones, around two thirds appearing once. Sequencing was carried out using PBMCs. The receptors stem from a man aged 25 to 40 in good health and CMV-seropositive.

A few counts support this clone. The V gene is TRBV28, the J gene TRBJ1-5; a weak D match, TRBD1 (5 bases). The CDR3 is made up of 15 amino acids. Trimming stripped 6 bases from V and 4 bases from J, with 16 bases between. Germline assignment: CDR1 MDHEN and CDR2 SYDVKM. The CDR3 nucleotides read TGTGCCAGCAGGCAGCGGGGGGGTCCTAATCAGCCCCAGCATTTT. Protein sequence: CASRQRGGPNQPQHF.

The sample holds one count of this clone. The V call is TRBV4-1, the J call TRBJ1-6; 7 positions agree with TRBD1. The germline V gene has CDR1 MGHRA and CDR2 YSYEKL. V trimming: 0 bases; J trimming: 7 bases; junction bases outside the gene matches: 9. CDR3 length equals 17 residues. The CDR3 nucleotides are TGCGCCAGCAGCCAAGAGGATAGGGGGCCGGGGAATTCACCCCTCCACTTT. Translating it yields CASSQEDRGPGNSPLHF.

The genes are TRBV30 and TRBJ1-1, with TRBD1 matching 9 bases. The CDR3 sequence is 14 residues long. The trim removed 2 bases at V and 8 bases at J, leaving 9 bases unmatched. Germline CDR1 and CDR2: GTSNPN and SVGIG (reference sequence). The CDR3 DNA reads TGTGCCTGGAGTCTAACAGGGGGCTTTGTGGAAGCTTTCTTT. This sequence encodes CAWSLTGGFVEAFF.

The chain combines TRBV7-9 with TRBJ2-3, with D possibly TRBD2 on 6 matching bases. This CDR3 is 17 amino acids long. From germline, CDR1 is SEHNR and CDR2 FQNEAQ (reference sequence). Trimming left V 6 bases short and J 0 bases short, with 19 bases between. The CDR3 loop reads CASSPGGWRTSTDTQYF. The CDR3 DNA reads as TGTGCCAGCAGTCCTGGGGGGTGGCGGACTAGCACAGATACGCAGTATTTT.

This clone came up a few times. The rearrangement joins TRBV11-2 to TRBJ2-5; D not certain. Looked up from germline, CDR1 is SGHAT and CDR2 is FQNNGV. This CDR3 spans 12 amino acids. V lost 5 bases, J lost 9 bases, and 13 bases lay in between. The chain's CDR3 is CASSPNIEAQYF. The CDR3, as DNA: TGTGCCAGCAGCCCTAATATTGAGGCCCAGTACTTC.

The chain combines TRBV5-1 with TRBJ2-7; 9 nucleotides agree with TRBD1. Trimming took 0 bases from V and 5 from J; bases not matched to a gene: 3. The germline gives CDR1 SGHRS, CDR2 YFSETQ. The length of the CDR3 is 14 residues. CDR3 in DNA: TGCGCCAGCAGCTTGGGACAGGGGGTCGACGAGCAGTACTTC. Translated, it gives CASSLGQGVDEQYF.

This clone was recorded a few times. The chain combines TRBV2 with TRBJ2-3, with TRBD2 matching over 11 bases. Unmatched junction bases numbered 8, after V lost 6 bases and J lost 3 bases. The CDR3 sequence is 16 residues long. CDR1 and CDR2 from the germline V gene are SNHLY and FYNNEI. For the CDR3, the DNA is TGTGCCAGCAGGGTAACTAGCGGGAGTGGGACAGATACGCAGTATTTT. As protein: CASRVTSGSGTDTQYF.

This sequence joins TRBV28 and TRBJ2-5; TRBD2 matches at 10 bases. From germline, CDR1 is MDHEN and CDR2 SYDVKM. This CDR3 comprises 15 residues. J was trimmed by 5 bases and V by 4 bases; bases with no gene match: 7. The CDR3 DNA follows: TGTGCCAGCAGTTCCGGGACTAGCGAATTGGAGACCCAGTACTTC. The encoded protein is CASSSGTSELETQYF.

The V gene is TRBV19, the J gene TRBJ1-5, with 9 nucleotides matching TRBD1. V lost 7 bases, J lost 4 bases, and 5 bases stayed unmatched. CDR1 LNHDA and CDR2 SQIVND come from the germline V gene (reference sequence). This CDR3 has 14 amino acids. CDR3: CASTPGTGNQPQHF. The CDR3 bases are TGTGCCAGTACCCCCGGGACAGGGAATCAGCCCCAGCATTTT.

The V and J genes are TRBV9 and TRBJ2-1, with 8 bases lining up with TRBD2. Germline V CDR1 and CDR2: SGDLS, YYNGEE. The CDR3 sequence is 16 residues long. V was clipped by 2 bases and J by 7 bases; unmatched bases: 11. CDR3 coding DNA: TGTGCCAGCAGCGTCACACCGGGACTAGGAGAGAATGAGCAGTTCTTC. It specifies CASSVTPGLGENEQFF.

The chain joins TRBV7-4 to TRBJ2-7, with unresolved D. V lost 3 bases to trimming and J lost 4 bases, with 25 bases between them. This CDR3 is built from 18 residues. Germline assignment: CDR1 SGHVT and CDR2 SQSDAQ. Here the CDR3 reads CASSFQFVNSPRSYEQYF. The CDR3 DNA is TGTGCCAGCAGCTTTCAGTTTGTTAACTCCCCTAGAAGTTACGAGCAGTACTTC.

The chain has TRBV11-2 and TRBJ1-1; possible D gene TRBD1, 5 bases. Germline CDR1 reads SGHAT; CDR2 reads FQNNGV. Trimming removed 3 bases from V and 3 bases from J, with 8 bases in between. CDR3 length: 13 amino acids. The CDR3 coding sequence is TGTGCCAGCAGCTTGTCAGGGTACACTGAAGCTTTCTTT. As protein: CASSLSGYTEAFF.

The J gene is TRBJ2-1, the V gene TRBV30; a weak D match, TRBD2 (6 bases). The germline V gene encodes CDR1 GTSNPN and CDR2 SVGIG (reference sequence). The CDR3 extends over 13 amino acids. Trimming removed 2 bases from V and 9 bases from J, with 14 bases in between. Written as DNA, the CDR3 is TGTGCCTGGAGTCCGGGGACTGTCGGTGAGCAGTTCTTC. This encodes CAWSPGTVGEQFF.

This clone was observed a handful of times. The chain joins TRBV10-1 to TRBJ1-5, with D unresolved. The CDR3 has 13 amino acids. Deletions cut 0 bases from V and 6 bases from J, with 6 bases between. Germline V gene sequence: CDR1 WNHNN, CDR2 SYGVQD (reference sequence). CDR3 residues: CASSESLGQPQHF. The DNA for the CDR3 is TGCGCCAGCAGTGAGTCCCTCGGTCAGCCCCAGCATTTT.

In its sample, this clone was seen once. The CDR3 coding sequence is TGTGCCAGCAGCTCGGACCGGGGGGAGCGGGAGGAAGCAGATACGCAGTATTTT. Protein product: CASSSDRGEREEADTQYF. The chain has TRBV5-4 and TRBJ2-3; 9 bases are a match to TRBD2. With V trimmed by 3 bases and J by 4 bases, 15 bases remained unmatched. This CDR3 region has 18 residues. CDR1 and CDR2 from the germline V gene are SGHNT and YYREEE (reference sequence).

The V gene is TRBV6-5, the J gene TRBJ2-7, with 8 bases that match TRBD1. V shed 4 bases and J 3 bases; nucleotides not matched to a gene: 5. The CDR3 is 14 amino acids. The V gene's germline CDR1 is MNHEY and CDR2 SVGAGI. CDR3 residues: CASSFRDRNYEQYF. The CDR3 nucleotides are TGTGCCAGCAGTTTCCGGGACAGGAACTACGAGCAGTACTTC.

This clone was observed a few times. The V and J genes are TRBV5-1 and TRBJ2-3; 10 bases line up with TRBD2. This CDR3 comprises 15 residues. The trim removed 4 bases at V and 1 base at J, leaving 3 bases unmatched. Germline values: CDR1 SGHRS, CDR2 YFSETQ. The CDR3 sequence is CASSIGLAGTDTQYF. Here the CDR3 DNA reads TGCGCCAGCAGCATAGGACTAGCGGGCACAGATACGCAGTATTTT.

This chain connects TRBV4-1 to TRBJ2-4; possibly TRBD2 for D (5 bases). This CDR3 has 13 residues. Germline-derived CDR1 and CDR2 are MGHRA and YSYEKL. The V end was cut by 2 bases, the J end by 6 bases, with 8 bases between. CDR3 sequence: CASSQRETNIQYF. The CDR3 DNA is TGCGCCAGCAGCCAACGGGAAACAAACATTCAGTACTTC.

The table lists this clone with a few counts. The rearrangement links TRBV6-5 to TRBJ1-1, with TRBD1 matching over 7 bases. The J segment lost 6 bases and the V segment lost 6 bases, leaving 13 bases of the junction unmatched. CDR1 is MNHEY, CDR2 SVGAGI, per germline. The CDR3 consists of 15 residues. This chain's CDR3 is CASSQSPTGIAEAFF. CDR3 sequence (DNA): TGTGCCAGCAGCCAATCCCCGACAGGGATCGCTGAAGCTTTCTTT.

This sequence joins TRBV2 and TRBJ2-7, with TRBD1 matching over 10 bases. From germline, CDR1 is SNHLY and CDR2 FYNNEI. This CDR3 is 14 amino acids long. V shed 7 bases and J 3 bases; nucleotides not matched to a gene: 6. For the CDR3, the DNA is TGTGCCAGCAACCCCGGACAGGGGGACTACGAGCAGTACTTC. Its protein is CASNPGQGDYEQYF.

As for this clone: One junction end disagrees with the germline gene, perhaps due to a read error. The rearrangement uses TRBV7-9 and TRBJ2-7; 10 bases fit TRBD1. In germline, CDR1 is SEHNR, CDR2 FQNEAQ (reference sequence). The CDR3 has 16 amino acids. As DNA, the CDR3 is TGTTCCAGCAGCCTTCGGACAGGGGGTTTTTCCTACGAGCAGTACTTC. Its protein product is CSSSLRTGGFSYEQYF.